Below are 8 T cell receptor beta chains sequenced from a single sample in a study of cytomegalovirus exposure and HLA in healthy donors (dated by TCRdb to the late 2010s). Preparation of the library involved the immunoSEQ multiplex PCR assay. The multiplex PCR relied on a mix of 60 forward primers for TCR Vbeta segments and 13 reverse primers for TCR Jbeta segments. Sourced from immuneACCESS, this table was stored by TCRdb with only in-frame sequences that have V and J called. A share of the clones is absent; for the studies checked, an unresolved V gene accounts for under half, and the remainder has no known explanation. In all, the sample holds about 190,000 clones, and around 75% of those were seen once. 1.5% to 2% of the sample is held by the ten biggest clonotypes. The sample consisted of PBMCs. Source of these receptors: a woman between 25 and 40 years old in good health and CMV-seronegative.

DNA of the CDR3: TGTGCCAGCAGACCATGGGACAGCCACACAGATACGCAGTATTTT. Encoded protein: CASRPWDSHTDTQYF. V usage is TRBV6-5 and J usage is TRBJ2-3, with 7 bases lining up with TRBD1. The CDR3 sequence is 15 residues long. Unmatched junction bases numbered 8, after V lost 6 bases and J lost 2 bases. Germline CDR1 MNHEY, CDR2 SVGAGI.

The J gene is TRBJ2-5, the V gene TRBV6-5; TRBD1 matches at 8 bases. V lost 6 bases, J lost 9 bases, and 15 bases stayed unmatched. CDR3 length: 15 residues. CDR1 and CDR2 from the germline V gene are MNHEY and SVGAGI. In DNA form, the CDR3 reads TGTGCCAGCAGGGTGGGACAGGCCCAAGAGAAGGCCCAGTACTTC. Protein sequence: CASRVGQAQEKAQYF.

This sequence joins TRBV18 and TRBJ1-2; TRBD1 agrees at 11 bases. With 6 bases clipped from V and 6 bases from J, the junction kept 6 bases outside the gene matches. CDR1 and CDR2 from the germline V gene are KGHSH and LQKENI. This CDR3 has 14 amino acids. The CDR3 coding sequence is TGTGCCAGCTCCGGACAGGGGGCGAGAGATGGCTACACCTTC. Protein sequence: CASSGQGARDGYTF.

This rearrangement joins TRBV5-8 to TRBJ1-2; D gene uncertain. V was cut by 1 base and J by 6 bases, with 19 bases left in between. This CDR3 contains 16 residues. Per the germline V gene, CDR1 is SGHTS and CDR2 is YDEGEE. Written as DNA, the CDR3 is TGTGCCAGCAGCTTGCCCCCCGGCTTCGGGGTAGATGGCTACACCTTC. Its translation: CASSLPPGFGVDGYTF.

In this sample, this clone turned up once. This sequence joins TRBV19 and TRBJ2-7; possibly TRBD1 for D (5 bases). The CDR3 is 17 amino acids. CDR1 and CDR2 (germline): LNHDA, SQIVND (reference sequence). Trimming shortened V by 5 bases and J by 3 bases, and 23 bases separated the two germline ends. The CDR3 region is CASSLWDQGNIHYEQYF. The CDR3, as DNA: TGTGCCAGTAGTCTATGGGATCAGGGAAACATACACTACGAGCAGTACTTC.

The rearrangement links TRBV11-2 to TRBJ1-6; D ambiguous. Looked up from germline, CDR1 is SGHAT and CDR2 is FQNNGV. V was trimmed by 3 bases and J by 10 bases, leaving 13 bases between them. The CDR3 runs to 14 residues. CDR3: CASSFEFSISPLHF. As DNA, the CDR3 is TGTGCCAGCAGCTTTGAGTTCTCAATATCACCCCTCCACTTT.

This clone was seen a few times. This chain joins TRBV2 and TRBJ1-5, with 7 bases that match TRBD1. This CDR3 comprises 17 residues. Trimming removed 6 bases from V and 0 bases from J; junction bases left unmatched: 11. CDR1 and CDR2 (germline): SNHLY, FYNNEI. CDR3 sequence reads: CASRRRGQQYSNQPQHF. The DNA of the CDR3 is TGTGCCAGCAGGAGGAGGGGACAGCAATATAGCAATCAGCCCCAGCATTTT. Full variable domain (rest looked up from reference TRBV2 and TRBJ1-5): EPEVTQTPSHQVTQMGQEVILRCVPISNHLYFYWYRQILGQKVEFLVSFYNNEISEKSEIFDDQFSVERPDGSNFTLKIRSTKLEDSAMYFCASRRRGQQYSNQPQHFGDGTRLSIL.

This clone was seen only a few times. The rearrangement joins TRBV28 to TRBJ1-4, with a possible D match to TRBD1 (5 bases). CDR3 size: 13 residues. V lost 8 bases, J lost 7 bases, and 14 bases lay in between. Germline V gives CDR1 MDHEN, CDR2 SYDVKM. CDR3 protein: CASGSGSFEKLFF. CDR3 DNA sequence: TGTGCCAGCGGGTCAGGGTCTTTTGAAAAACTGTTTTTT.